Listed below are T cell receptor beta chains from one sample, sequenced in a study of shared clonotypes between healthy human individuals. TCRdb's table, derived via immunoSEQ multiplex PCR, lists solely in-frame clones and lacks some. Among 2 million to 2.5 million clones listed, roughly 93% were seen once. Sequenced: naive CD4+ T cells from PBMCs. Source of these receptors: a man aged 18 to 30 in good health. Some clones in this sample may be carry-over from other donors' samples. The CDR3 runs from the conserved cysteine through the conserved F or W. Fields, in order: V gene, D gene, clone size, J gene, CDR3 DNA, CDR3 protein. A D gene is named only where the DNA matches it firmly. Clone size is stated in some rows and not others, as once, few, many or a class when expanded.

V gene: TRBV9
D gene: -
clone size: -
J gene: TRBJ2-5
CDR3 DNA: TGTGCCAGCAGCGTAGAAGGTATTCGGGGCCGGGAGACCCAGTACTTC
CDR3 protein: CASSVEGIRGRETQYF

V gene: TRBV28
D gene: -
clone size: once
J gene: TRBJ2-3
CDR3 DNA: TGTGCCAGCAGTTCCGGGACCCAGGGGTCGACAGATACGCAGTATTTT
CDR3 protein: CASSSGTQGSTDTQYF

V gene: TRBV29-1
D gene: TRBD2
clone size: -
J gene: TRBJ2-3
CDR3 DNA: TGCAGCGTCCATGGGACTAGCGGGAGCGCAGATACGCAGTATTTT
CDR3 protein: CSVHGTSGSADTQYF

V gene: TRBV28
D gene: TRBD1
clone size: -
J gene: TRBJ1-2
CDR3 DNA: TGTGCCAGCAGTCCCCACCAGGGGGCTGCAGAGGGCTACACCTTC
CDR3 protein: CASSPHQGAAEGYTF

V gene: TRBV27
D gene: TRBD2
clone size: -
J gene: TRBJ2-1
CDR3 DNA: TGTGCCAGCAGTATTTGGACTAGCGGGATTTACAATGAGCAGTTCTTC
CDR3 protein: CASSIWTSGIYNEQFF

V gene: TRBV28
D gene: TRBD1
clone size: -
J gene: TRBJ2-2
CDR3 DNA: TGTGCCAGCAGGCCTATGGACAGGGCTTCCACCGGGGAGCTGTTTTTT
CDR3 protein: CASRPMDRASTGELFF

V gene: TRBV7-2
D gene: TRBD2
clone size: -
J gene: TRBJ2-7
CDR3 DNA: TGTGCCAGCAGCTCGCAACTAGCGGGATCCCACGAGCAGTACTTC
CDR3 protein: CASSSQLAGSHEQYF

V gene: TRBV27
D gene: TRBD1
clone size: -
J gene: TRBJ1-4
CDR3 DNA: TGTGCCAGCAGTTTGGGCAGGGGGCGAACTAATGAAAAACTGTTTTTT
CDR3 protein: CASSLGRGRTNEKLFF

V gene: TRBV5-6
D gene: -
clone size: -
J gene: TRBJ1-1
CDR3 DNA: TGTGCCAGCAGCGGGTCTGGGGGCGCGAACACTGAAGCTTTCTTT
CDR3 protein: CASSGSGGANTEAFF

V gene: TRBV11-2
D gene: TRBD1
clone size: -
J gene: TRBJ2-7
CDR3 DNA: TGTGCCAGCAGCTTCACGGGACAGGGGAACTACGAGCAGTACTTC
CDR3 protein: CASSFTGQGNYEQYF

V gene: TRBV18
D gene: -
clone size: -
J gene: TRBJ2-5
CDR3 DNA: TGTGCCAGCTCACGATCGGAACAAGAGACCCAGTACTTC
CDR3 protein: CASSRSEQETQYF

V gene: TRBV28
D gene: TRBD2
clone size: -
J gene: TRBJ2-1
CDR3 DNA: TGTGCCACCGAACTAGCGGGAGTATCCAATGAGCAGTTCTTC
CDR3 protein: CATELAGVSNEQFF

V gene: TRBV10-3
D gene: TRBD2
clone size: -
J gene: TRBJ2-1
CDR3 DNA: TGTGCCATCAGTGAGTCGAGCAGGGGGAGGACTAGCGACTACAATGAGCAGTTCTTC
CDR3 protein: CAISESSRGRTSDYNEQFF

V gene: TRBV6-6
D gene: -
clone size: once
J gene: TRBJ1-5
CDR3 DNA: TGTGCCAGCAGCCCGCGGGTAAGGGGAGCTGGTCAGCCCCAGCATTTT
CDR3 protein: CASSPRVRGAGQPQHF